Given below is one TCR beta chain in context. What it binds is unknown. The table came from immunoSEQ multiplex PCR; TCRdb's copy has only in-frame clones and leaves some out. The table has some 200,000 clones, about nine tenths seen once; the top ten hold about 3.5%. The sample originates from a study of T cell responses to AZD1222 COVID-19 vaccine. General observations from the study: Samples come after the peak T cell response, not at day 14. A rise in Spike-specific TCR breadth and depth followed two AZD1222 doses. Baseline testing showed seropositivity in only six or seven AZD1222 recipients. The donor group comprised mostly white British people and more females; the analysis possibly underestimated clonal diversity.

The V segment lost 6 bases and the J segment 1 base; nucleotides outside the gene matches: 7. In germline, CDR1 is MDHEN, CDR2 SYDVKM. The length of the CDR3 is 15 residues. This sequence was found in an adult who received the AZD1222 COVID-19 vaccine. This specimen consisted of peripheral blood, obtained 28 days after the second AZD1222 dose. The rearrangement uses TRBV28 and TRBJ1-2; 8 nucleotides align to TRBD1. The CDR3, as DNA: TGTGCCAGCAGCCGAAACAGGGGGGTTAACTATGGCTACACCTTC. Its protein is CASSRNRGVNYGYTF.